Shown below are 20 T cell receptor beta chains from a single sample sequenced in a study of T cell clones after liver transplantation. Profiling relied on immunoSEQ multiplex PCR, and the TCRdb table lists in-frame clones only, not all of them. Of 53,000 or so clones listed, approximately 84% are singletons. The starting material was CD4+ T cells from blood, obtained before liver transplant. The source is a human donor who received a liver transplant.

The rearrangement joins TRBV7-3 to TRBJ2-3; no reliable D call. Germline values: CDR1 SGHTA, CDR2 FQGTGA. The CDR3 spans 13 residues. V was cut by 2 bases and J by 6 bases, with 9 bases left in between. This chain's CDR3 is CASSLGPADTQYF. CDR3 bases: TGTGCCAGCAGCTTAGGCCCCGCCGATACGCAGTATTTT. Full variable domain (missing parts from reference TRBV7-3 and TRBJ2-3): GAGVSQTPSNKVTEKGKYVELRCDPISGHTALYWYRQSLGQGPEFLIYFQGTGAADDSGLPNDRFFAVRPEGSVSTLKIQRTERGDSAVYLCASSLGPADTQYFGPGTRLTVL.

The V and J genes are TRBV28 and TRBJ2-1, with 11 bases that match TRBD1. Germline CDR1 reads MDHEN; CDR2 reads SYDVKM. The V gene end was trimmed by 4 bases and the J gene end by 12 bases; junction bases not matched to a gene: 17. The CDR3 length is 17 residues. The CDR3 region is CASSSRQGTGGPFGQFF. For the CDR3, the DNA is TGTGCCAGCAGTTCCCGACAGGGGACAGGGGGTCCCTTTGGGCAGTTCTTC.

The CDR3 nucleotides are TGCGCCAGCAGCTTAACCGGGACAGGGCGTGACCGGAGCTCCTACAATGAGCAGTTCTTC. It is translated as CASSLTGTGRDRSSYNEQFF. V is TRBV5-1 and J is TRBJ2-1, with 9 bases fitting TRBD1. The CDR3 contains 20 residues. V was pared by 2 bases and J by 0 bases, with 15 bases of the junction left unmatched. Germline CDR1 SGHRS, CDR2 YFSETQ.

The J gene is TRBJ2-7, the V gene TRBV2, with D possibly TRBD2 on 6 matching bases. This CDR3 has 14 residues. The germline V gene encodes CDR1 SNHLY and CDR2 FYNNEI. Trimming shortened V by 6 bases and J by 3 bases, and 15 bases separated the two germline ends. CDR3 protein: CASRTESGLYEQYF. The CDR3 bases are TGTGCCAGCAGGACAGAAAGCGGGCTCTACGAGCAGTACTTC.

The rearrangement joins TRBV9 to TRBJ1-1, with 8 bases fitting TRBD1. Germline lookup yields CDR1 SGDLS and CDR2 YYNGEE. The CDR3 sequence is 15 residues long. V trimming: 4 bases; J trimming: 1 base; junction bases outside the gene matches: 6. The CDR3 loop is CASSKTGTGNTEAFF. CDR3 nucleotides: TGTGCCAGCAGCAAAACAGGGACAGGGAACACTGAAGCTTTCTTT.

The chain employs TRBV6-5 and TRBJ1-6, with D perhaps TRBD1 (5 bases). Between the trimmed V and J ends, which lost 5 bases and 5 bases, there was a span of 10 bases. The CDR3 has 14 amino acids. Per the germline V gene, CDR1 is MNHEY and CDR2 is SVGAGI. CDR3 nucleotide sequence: TGTGCCAGCAGTAAACTGGGACATAATTCACCCCTCCACTTT. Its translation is CASSKLGHNSPLHF.

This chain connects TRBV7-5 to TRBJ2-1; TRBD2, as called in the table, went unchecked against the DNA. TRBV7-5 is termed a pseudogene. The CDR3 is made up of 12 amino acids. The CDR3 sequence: CVRNPSGGWQFF. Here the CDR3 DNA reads TGTGTCAGAAACCCTAGCGGGGGGTGGCAGTTCTTC.

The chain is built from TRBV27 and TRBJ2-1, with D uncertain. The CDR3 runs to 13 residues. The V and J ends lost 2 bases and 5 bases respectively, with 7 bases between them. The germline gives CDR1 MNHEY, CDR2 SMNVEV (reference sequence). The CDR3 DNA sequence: TGTGCCAGCAGTTTAGCGTTGCACAATGAGCAGTTCTTC. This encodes CASSLALHNEQFF.

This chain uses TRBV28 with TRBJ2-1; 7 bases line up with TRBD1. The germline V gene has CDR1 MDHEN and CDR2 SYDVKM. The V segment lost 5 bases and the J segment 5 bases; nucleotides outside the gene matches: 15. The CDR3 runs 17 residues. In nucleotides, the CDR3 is TGTGCCAGCAGTCTCAACCAGGGACAGAACATTCACAATGAGCAGTTCTTC. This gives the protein CASSLNQGQNIHNEQFF. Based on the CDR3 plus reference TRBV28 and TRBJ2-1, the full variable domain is DVKVTQSSRYLVKRTGEKVFLECVQDMDHENMFWYRQDPGLGLRLIYFSYDVKMKEKGDIPEGYSVSREKKERFSLILESASTNQTSMYLCASSLNQGQNIHNEQFFGPGTRLTVL.

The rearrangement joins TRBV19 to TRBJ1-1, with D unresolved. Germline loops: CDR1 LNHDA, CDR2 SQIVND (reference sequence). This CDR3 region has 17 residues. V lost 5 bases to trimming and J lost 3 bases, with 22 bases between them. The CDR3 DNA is TGTGCCAGTAGTCGTGGACGGGGAAGATGGACCGACACTGAAGCTTTCTTT. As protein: CASSRGRGRWTDTEAFF.

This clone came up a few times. In DNA form, the CDR3 reads TGTGCCAGCATACGACAGGGAAGCTCCTACGAGCAGTACTTC. The encoded protein is CASIRQGSSYEQYF. This chain uses TRBV28 with TRBJ2-7, with TRBD1 matching 7 bases. V lost 7 bases, J lost 0 bases, and 6 bases stayed unmatched. The length of the CDR3 is 14 residues. The V gene's germline CDR1 is MDHEN and CDR2 SYDVKM. Supplemented by reference TRBV28 and TRBJ2-7, the full variable domain reads DVKVTQSSRYLVKRTGEKVFLECVQDMDHENMFWYRQDPGLGLRLIYFSYDVKMKEKGDIPEGYSVSREKKERFSLILESASTNQTSMYLCASIRQGSSYEQYFGPGTRLTVT.

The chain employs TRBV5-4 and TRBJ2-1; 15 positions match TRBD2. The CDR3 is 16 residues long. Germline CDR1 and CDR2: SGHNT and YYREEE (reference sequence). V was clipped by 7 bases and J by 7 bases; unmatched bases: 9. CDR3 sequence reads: CASSGLAGGLSNEQFF. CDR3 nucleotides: TGTGCCAGCTCTGGACTAGCGGGGGGGCTGAGTAATGAGCAGTTCTTC.

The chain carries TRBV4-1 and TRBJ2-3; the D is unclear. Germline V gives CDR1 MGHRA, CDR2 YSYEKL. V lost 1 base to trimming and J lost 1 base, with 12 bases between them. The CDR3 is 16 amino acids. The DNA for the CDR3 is TGCGCCAGCAGCCAAGTAAATCTGGTGCGCACAGATACGCAGTATTTT. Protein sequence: CASSQVNLVRTDTQYF.

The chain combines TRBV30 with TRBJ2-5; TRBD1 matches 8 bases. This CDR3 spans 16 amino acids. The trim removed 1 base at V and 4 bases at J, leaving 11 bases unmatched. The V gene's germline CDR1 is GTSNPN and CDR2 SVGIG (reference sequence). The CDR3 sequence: CAWSGLLRTGRETQYF. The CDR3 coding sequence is TGTGCCTGGAGTGGACTTCTAAGGACAGGGAGAGAGACCCAGTACTTC.

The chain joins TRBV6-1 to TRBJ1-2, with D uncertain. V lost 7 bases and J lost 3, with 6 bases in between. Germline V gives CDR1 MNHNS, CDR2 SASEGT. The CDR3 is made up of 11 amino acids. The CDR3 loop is CASTQDYGYTF. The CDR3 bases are TGTGCCAGCACCCAGGACTATGGCTACACCTTC.

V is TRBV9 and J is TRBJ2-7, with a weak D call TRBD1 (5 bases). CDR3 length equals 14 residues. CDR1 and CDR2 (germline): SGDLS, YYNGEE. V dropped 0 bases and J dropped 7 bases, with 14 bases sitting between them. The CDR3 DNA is TGTGCCAGCAGCGTAGTCTCAGGGTCGGGTGAGCAGTACTTC. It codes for CASSVVSGSGEQYF.

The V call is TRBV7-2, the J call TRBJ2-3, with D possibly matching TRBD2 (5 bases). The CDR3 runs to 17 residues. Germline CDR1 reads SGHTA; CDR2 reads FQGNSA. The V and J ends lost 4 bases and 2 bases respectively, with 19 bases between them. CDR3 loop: CASSSRGPPRPTDTQYF. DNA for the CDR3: TGTGCCAGCAGCTCCCGGGGTCCTCCGAGGCCCACAGATACGCAGTATTTT.

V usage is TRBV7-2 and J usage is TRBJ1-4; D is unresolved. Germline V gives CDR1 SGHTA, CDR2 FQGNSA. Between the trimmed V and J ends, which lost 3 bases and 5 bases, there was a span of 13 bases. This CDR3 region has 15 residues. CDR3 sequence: CASSFSGPPNEKLFF. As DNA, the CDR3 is TGTGCCAGCAGCTTTAGCGGACCCCCAAATGAAAAACTGTTTTTT.

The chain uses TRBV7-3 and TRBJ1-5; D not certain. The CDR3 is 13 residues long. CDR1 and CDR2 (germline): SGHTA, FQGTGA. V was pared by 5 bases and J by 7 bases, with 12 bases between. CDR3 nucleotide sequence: TGTGCCAGCAGCCCAGGATTAGGACAGCCCCAGCATTTT. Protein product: CASSPGLGQPQHF.

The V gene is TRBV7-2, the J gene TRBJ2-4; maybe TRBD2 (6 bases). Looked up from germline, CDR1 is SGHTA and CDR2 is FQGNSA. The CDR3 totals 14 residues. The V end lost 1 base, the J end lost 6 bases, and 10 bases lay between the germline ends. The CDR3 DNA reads TGTGCCAGCAGCTTAGACGGGAGAGGAAACATTCAGTACTTC. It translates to CASSLDGRGNIQYF.